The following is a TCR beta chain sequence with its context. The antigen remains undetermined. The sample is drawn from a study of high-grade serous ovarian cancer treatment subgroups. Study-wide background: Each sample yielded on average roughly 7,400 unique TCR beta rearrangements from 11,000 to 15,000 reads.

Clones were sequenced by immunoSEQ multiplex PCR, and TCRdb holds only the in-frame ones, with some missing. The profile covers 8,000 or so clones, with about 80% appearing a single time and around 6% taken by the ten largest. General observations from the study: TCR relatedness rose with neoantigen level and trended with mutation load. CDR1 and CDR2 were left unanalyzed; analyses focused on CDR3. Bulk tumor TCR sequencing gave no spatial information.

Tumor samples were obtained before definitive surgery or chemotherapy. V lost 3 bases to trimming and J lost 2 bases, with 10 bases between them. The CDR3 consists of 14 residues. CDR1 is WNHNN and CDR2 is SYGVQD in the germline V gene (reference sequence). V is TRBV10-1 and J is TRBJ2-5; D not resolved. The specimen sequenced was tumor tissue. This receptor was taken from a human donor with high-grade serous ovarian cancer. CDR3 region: CASSDPKTQETQYF. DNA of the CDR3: TGCGCCAGCAGTGACCCAAAGACACAAGAGACCCAGTACTTC.